Shown below are 8 T cell receptor beta chains from a single sample sequenced in a study of OX40 agonist ivuxolimab in advanced cancers. Sequenced by immunoSEQ multiplex PCR; TCRdb stores in-frame clones only, minus some. Of 50,000 to 75,000 clones in the sample, about 92% were seen once. Sample: CD4+ or CD8+ T cells sorted from blood, taken in a trial of the OX40 agonist ivuxolimab. Every receptor here comes from an adult with an advanced solid tumor such as melanoma, head and neck, liver or kidney cancer.

The CDR3 sequence is CASSVAGGTDTQYF. In nucleotides, the CDR3 is TGTGCCAGTAGTGTAGCGGGGGGCACAGATACGCAGTATTTT. The chain is built from TRBV19 and TRBJ2-3; the match to TRBD2 covers 9 bases. Germline assignment: CDR1 LNHDA and CDR2 SQIVND (reference sequence). Germline trimming cut 5 bases from V and 1 base from J; bases unmatched to any gene: 1. The CDR3 covers 14 residues. Full variable domain (rest looked up from reference TRBV19 and TRBJ2-3): DGGITQSPKYLFRKEGQNVTLSCEQNLNHDAMYWYRQDPGQGLRLIYYSQIVNDFQKGDIAEGYSVSREKKESFPLTVTSAQKNPTAFYLCASSVAGGTDTQYFGPGTRLTVL.

The chain recombines TRBV6-5 with TRBJ2-1; possibly TRBD2 for D (5 bases). Germline values: CDR1 MNHEY, CDR2 SVGAGI. The V end lost 3 bases, the J end lost 6 bases, and 9 bases lay between the germline ends. This CDR3 has 13 residues. The CDR3: CASSYGEGNEQFF. CDR3 coding DNA: TGTGCCAGCAGTTATGGAGAGGGCAATGAGCAGTTCTTC.

The chain uses TRBV9 and TRBJ1-2, with TRBD1 identical over 7 bases. The CDR3 is 14 residues long. The V gene's germline CDR1 is SGDLS and CDR2 YYNGEE. Trimming at V came to 4 bases and at J to 4 bases, leaving 7 bases not matched to a gene. The CDR3 bases are TGTGCCAGCAGCCACGGGACAGAACCCTATGGCTACACCTTC. Amino acids: CASSHGTEPYGYTF.

The CDR3, as DNA: TGTGCCAGCAGTTACCCGGGACAGATACAAGAGACCCAGTACTTC. It encodes CASSYPGQIQETQYF. The chain has TRBV6-5 and TRBJ2-5; 7 nucleotides align to TRBD1. CDR1 and CDR2 (germline): MNHEY, SVGAGI. V shed 2 bases, J shed 2 bases, and the junction held 5 bases outside the gene matches. There are 15 residues in the CDR3.

This rearrangement joins TRBV5-1 to TRBJ1-1, with D uncertain. V lost 4 bases and J lost 7, with 17 bases in between. This CDR3 contains 14 residues. Per germline, CDR1 SGHRS and CDR2 YFSETQ. The CDR3 sequence: CASSLGRRHDEAFF. The CDR3 DNA reads as TGCGCCAGCAGCCTTGGCCGTCGACACGATGAAGCTTTCTTT.

This chain links TRBV30 with TRBJ1-2, with D possibly matching TRBD1 (6 bases). The V and J ends lost 7 bases and 8 bases respectively, with 14 bases between them. The V gene's germline CDR1 is GTSNPN and CDR2 SVGIG (reference sequence). This CDR3 has 11 amino acids. The CDR3 DNA follows: TGTGCCTCGGCCAGGGGCTGGGGCTACACCTTC. It specifies CASARGWGYTF.

This chain connects TRBV18 to TRBJ2-3, with 9 bases lining up with TRBD1. The CDR3 runs 15 residues. J was trimmed by 4 bases and V by 4 bases; bases with no gene match: 6. Germline values: CDR1 KGHSH, CDR2 LQKENI. CDR3 loop: CASSHRTGDPDTQYF. The CDR3 DNA is TGTGCCAGCTCACATCGGACAGGGGACCCAGATACGCAGTATTTT.

The CDR3 loop reads CASSVAGAFYNEQFF. As DNA, the CDR3 is TGTGCCAGCAGCGTAGCAGGAGCCTTCTACAATGAGCAGTTCTTC. The chain carries TRBV9 and TRBJ2-1, with D unclear. The CDR3 loop spans 15 amino acids. Germline CDR1 reads SGDLS; CDR2 reads YYNGEE. V was clipped by 0 bases and J by 3 bases, with 10 bases between them.